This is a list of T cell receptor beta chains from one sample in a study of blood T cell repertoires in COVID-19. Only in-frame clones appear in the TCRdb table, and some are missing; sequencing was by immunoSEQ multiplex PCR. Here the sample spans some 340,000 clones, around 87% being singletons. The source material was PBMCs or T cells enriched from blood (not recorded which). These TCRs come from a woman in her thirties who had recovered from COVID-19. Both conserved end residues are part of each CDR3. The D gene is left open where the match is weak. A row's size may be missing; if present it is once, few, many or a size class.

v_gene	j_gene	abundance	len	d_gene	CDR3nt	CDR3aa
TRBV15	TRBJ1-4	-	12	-	TGTGCCACCAGCCAGGGCAGTGAAAAACTGTTTTTT	CATSQGSEKLFF
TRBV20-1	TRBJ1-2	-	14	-	TGCAGTGCTAGTTCCGGTGACAGGAACTATGGCTACACCTTC	CSASSGDRNYGYTF
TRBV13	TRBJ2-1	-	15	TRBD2	TGTGCCAGCAGCCCGCGCCTCGGACTAGTTAATGAGCAGTTCTTC	CASSPRLGLVNEQFF
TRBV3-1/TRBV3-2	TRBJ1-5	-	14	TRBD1	TGTGCCAGCAGCCTTGGTGGACAGGTGGAGCCCCAGCATTTT	CASSLGGQVEPQHF
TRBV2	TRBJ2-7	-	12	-	TGTGCCAGCAGATCGACGGGTACCGAGCAGTACTTC	CASRSTGTEQYF
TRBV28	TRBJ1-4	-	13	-	TGTGCCAGCAGTTCGTACAGGGCCGGGGAACTGTTTTTT	CASSSYRAGELFF
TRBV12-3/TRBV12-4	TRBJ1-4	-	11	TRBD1	TGTGCCAGCACGGACAGGGACACTTTGTTTTTT	CASTDRDTLFF
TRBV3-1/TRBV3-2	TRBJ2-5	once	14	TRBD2	TGTGCCAGCAGGTTAGCGGGGGCACAAGAGACCCAGTACTTC	CASRLAGAQETQYF
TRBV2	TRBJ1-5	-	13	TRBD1	TGTGCCAGCAGAAGGACAGGGAGCCAGCCCCAGCATTTT	CASRRTGSQPQHF
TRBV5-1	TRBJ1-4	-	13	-	TGCGCCAGCAGCTTACGAGGGAGAGAAAAACTGTTTTTT	CASSLRGREKLFF
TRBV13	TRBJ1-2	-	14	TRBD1	TGTGCCAGCAGCTCAAGCGACAGGGGACATGGCTACACCTTC	CASSSSDRGHGYTF
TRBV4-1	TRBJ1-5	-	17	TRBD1	TGCGCCAGCAGCCGAGACGAAATCAGGGGGCAGAATCGTCCCCAGCATTTT	CASSRDEIRGQNRPQHF
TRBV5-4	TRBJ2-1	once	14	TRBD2	TGTGCCAGCAGACTAGCGGGGTCCTACAATGAGCAGTTCTTC	CASRLAGSYNEQFF
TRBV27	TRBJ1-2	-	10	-	TGTGCCAGCAGTTCGGGAGGCTACACCTTC	CASSSGGYTF
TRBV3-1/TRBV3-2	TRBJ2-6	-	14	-	TGTGCCACCCTGGACAGCTCTGGGGCCAACGTCCTGACTTTC	CATLDSSGANVLTF
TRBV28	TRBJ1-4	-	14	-	TGTGCCAGCAGTTTCAGGCAGGGGACTGAAAAACTGTTTTTT	CASSFRQGTEKLFF